Only a few counts were recorded for the clone carrying this T cell receptor (beta chain). Study members were between roughly 18 and 89 years old and lived in 20 to 30 US regions. Assignment of participants to cohorts was predicated upon participant-reported clinical history. Symptom resolution, clearance, or two negative PCRs marked donors in Cohort 3 as recovered. The sample is drawn from a study of blood T cell repertoires in COVID-19. Study details: PBMCs, B-cell-depleted T cells, or T cells provided the cDNA or gDNA that made up the material.

Method: immunoSEQ multiplex PCR; TCRdb's copy keeps in-frame clones and lacks some. The sample lists over 250,000 clones; 87% were seen once. The V end was cut by 7 bases, the J end by 0 bases, with 10 bases between. The CDR3 has 14 amino acids. From germline, CDR1 is LNHDA and CDR2 SQIVND (reference sequence). The TCR comes from a woman aged 25 to 45 who had recovered from COVID-19. This chain joins TRBV19 and TRBJ1-5, with a tentative D call TRBD1 (5 bases). The source material was PBMCs or T cells enriched from blood (not recorded which). The CDR3 region is CASKTADSNQPQHF. For the CDR3, the DNA is TGTGCCAGTAAGACAGCCGATAGCAATCAGCCCCAGCATTTT. The full variable domain, with the rest looked up from reference TRBV19 and TRBJ1-5, is DGGITQSPKYLFRKEGQNVTLSCEQNLNHDAMYWYRQDPGQGLRLIYYSQIVNDFQKGDIAEGYSVSREKKESFPLTVTSAQKNPTAFYLCASKTADSNQPQHFGDGTRLSIL.